This is a list of T cell receptor beta chains from one sample in a study of T cells in Graves' hyperthyroidism and ophthalmopathy. TCRdb reprocessed the multiplex PCR reads with MiXCR, giving one entry per CDR3 protein. This table has some 340,000 distinct CDR3 sequences, approximately 14% appearing once. The sequenced sample was blood. The receptors come from a woman in her thirties or forties with Graves' ophthalmopathy. CDR3s include the opening cysteine and the closing phenylalanine or tryptophan. The D gene is left open where the match is weak. Clone sizes are given selectively: once, few, many, or a class where the clone is expanded.

d_call: TRBD1; j_call: TRBJ1-3; clone_size: -; v_call: TRBV30; cdr3_aa: CAWSPYRGPSGNTIYF; cdr3_nt: TGTGCCTGGAGTCCATACAGGGGACCCTCTGGAAACACCATATATTTT
d_call: -; j_call: TRBJ1-1; clone_size: many; v_call: TRBV5-1; cdr3_aa: CASSLEAANTEAFF; cdr3_nt: TGCGCCAGCAGCTTGGAGGCAGCCAACACTGAAGCTTTCTTT
d_call: TRBD2; j_call: TRBJ2-3; clone_size: many; v_call: TRBV11-2; cdr3_aa: CASSLGLAASTDTQYF; cdr3_nt: TGTGCCAGCAGCCTGGGACTAGCAGCTAGCACAGATACGCAGTATTTT
d_call: -; j_call: TRBJ1-1; clone_size: many; v_call: TRBV6-1; cdr3_aa: CASSPFGASEAFF; cdr3_nt: TGTGCCAGCAGCCCGTTCGGGGCGTCTGAAGCTTTCTTT
d_call: -; j_call: TRBJ1-1; clone_size: many; v_call: TRBV5-1; cdr3_aa: CASTAQVNTEAFF; cdr3_nt: TGCGCCAGCACGGCACAAGTGAACACTGAAGCTTTCTTT
d_call: -; j_call: TRBJ2-7; clone_size: -; v_call: TRBV7-9; cdr3_aa: CASSFSGTRTYEQYF; cdr3_nt: TGTGCCAGCAGCTTCTCCGGGACCAGAACCTACGAGCAGTACTTC
d_call: -; j_call: TRBJ1-5; clone_size: many; v_call: TRBV2; cdr3_aa: CAAGSVSNQPQHF; cdr3_nt: TGTGCCGCGGGTTCCGTTAGCAATCAGCCCCAGCATTTT
d_call: TRBD1; j_call: TRBJ2-7; clone_size: many; v_call: TRBV20-1; cdr3_aa: CSATTGGPYEQYF; cdr3_nt: TGCAGTGCGACAACAGGGGGACCCTACGAGCAGTACTTC
d_call: TRBD2; j_call: TRBJ2-3; clone_size: many; v_call: TRBV20-1; cdr3_aa: CSASGLAGGLGTDTQYF; cdr3_nt: TGCAGTGCTAGTGGGCTAGCGGGGGGCCTGGGCACAGATACGCAGTATTTT
d_call: -; j_call: TRBJ1-6; clone_size: many; v_call: TRBV12-3/TRBV12-4; cdr3_aa: CASMKLGRGPISPLHF; cdr3_nt: TGTGCCAGCATGAAGCTCGGCAGGGGCCCAATTTCACCCCTCCACTTT
d_call: TRBD2; j_call: TRBJ2-7; clone_size: many; v_call: TRBV29-1; cdr3_aa: CSVPSGSYEQYF; cdr3_nt: TGCAGCGTACCTAGCGGTAGTTACGAGCAGTACTTC
d_call: TRBD2; j_call: TRBJ2-1; clone_size: -; v_call: TRBV3-1; cdr3_aa: CASSQEIARGGSYEQFF; cdr3_nt: TGTGCCAGCAGCCAAGAAATCGCTCGGGGGGGATCCTATGAGCAGTTCTTC
d_call: TRBD2; j_call: TRBJ2-7; clone_size: -; v_call: TRBV20-1; cdr3_aa: CSATGLGPYEQYF; cdr3_nt: TGCAGTGCCACGGGACTAGGGCCCTACGAGCAGTACTTC
d_call: -; j_call: TRBJ2-1; clone_size: -; v_call: TRBV18; cdr3_aa: CASSPQGSHEQFF; cdr3_nt: TGTGCCAGCTCACCACAGGGAAGCCATGAGCAGTTCTTC
d_call: -; j_call: TRBJ2-1; clone_size: -; v_call: TRBV5-5; cdr3_aa: CASSPNSFSHNEQFF; cdr3_nt: TGTGCCAGCAGCCCTAACAGTTTCTCTCACAATGAGCAGTTCTTC
d_call: -; j_call: TRBJ2-7; clone_size: -; v_call: TRBV18; cdr3_aa: CASSPPGEGEQCF; cdr3_nt: TGTGCCAGCTCACCTCCCGGGGAAGGCGAGCAGTGCTTC
d_call: TRBD2; j_call: TRBJ2-7; clone_size: many; v_call: TRBV20-1; cdr3_aa: CSASFGTSDYSYEQYF; cdr3_nt: TGCAGTGCTAGTTTCGGGACTAGCGACTACTCCTACGAGCAGTACTTC
d_call: TRBD1; j_call: TRBJ1-3; clone_size: -; v_call: TRBV5-6; cdr3_aa: CASSLGTGYSGNTIYF; cdr3_nt: TGTGCCAGCAGCTTGGGGACAGGGTACTCTGGAAACACCATATATTTT
d_call: -; j_call: TRBJ1-3; clone_size: -; v_call: TRBV12-3/TRBV12-4; cdr3_aa: CASSSRGYGNTIYF; cdr3_nt: TGTGCCAGCAGTTCCAGGGGTTATGGAAACACCATATATTTT
d_call: -; j_call: TRBJ1-4; clone_size: few; v_call: TRBV5-1; cdr3_aa: CASSLDRAGEKLFF; cdr3_nt: TGCGCCAGCAGCTTGGACAGGGCGGGTGAAAAACTGTTTTTT
d_call: -; j_call: TRBJ2-2; clone_size: -; v_call: TRBV5-1; cdr3_aa: CASSLESGSGELFF; cdr3_nt: TGCGCCAGCAGCTTGGAATCCGGGTCCGGGGAGCTGTTTTTT
d_call: -; j_call: TRBJ1-1; clone_size: -; v_call: TRBV5-1; cdr3_aa: CASSFTGTPNTEAFF; cdr3_nt: TGCGCCAGCAGCTTTACCGGGACACCGAACACTGAAGCTTTCTTT
d_call: -; j_call: TRBJ2-7; clone_size: many; v_call: TRBV3-1; cdr3_aa: CASSQVTYEQYF; cdr3_nt: TGTGCCAGCAGCCAAGTAACCTACGAGCAGTACTTC
d_call: TRBD1; j_call: TRBJ1-1; clone_size: many; v_call: TRBV12-3/TRBV12-4; cdr3_aa: CASSLGKGTAKKNTEAFF; cdr3_nt: TGTGCCAGCAGTTTGGGGAAAGGGACAGCAAAGAAGAACACTGAAGCTTTCTTT
d_call: TRBD1; j_call: TRBJ2-5; clone_size: many; v_call: TRBV12-5; cdr3_aa: CASGSTGEETQYF; cdr3_nt: TGTGCTAGTGGCTCGACAGGGGAAGAGACCCAGTACTTC
d_call: -; j_call: TRBJ2-4; clone_size: few; v_call: TRBV27; cdr3_aa: CASSGVRDAKNIQYF; cdr3_nt: TGTGCCAGCAGTGGTGTCAGGGATGCCAAAAACATTCAGTACTTC
d_call: -; j_call: TRBJ2-1; clone_size: many; v_call: TRBV11-2; cdr3_aa: CASSLIRGNEQFF; cdr3_nt: TGTGCCAGCAGCTTGATCCGGGGCAATGAGCAGTTCTTC
d_call: -; j_call: TRBJ2-4; clone_size: few; v_call: TRBV6-1; cdr3_aa: CASSPGESKNIQYF; cdr3_nt: TGTGCCAGCAGTCCAGGGGAGTCCAAAAACATTCAGTACTTC
d_call: TRBD1; j_call: TRBJ2-7; clone_size: -; v_call: TRBV5-1; cdr3_aa: CASRREAGQGYEQYF; cdr3_nt: TGCGCCAGCAGGAGAGAAGCGGGACAGGGCTACGAGCAGTACTTC
d_call: -; j_call: TRBJ1-2; clone_size: many; v_call: TRBV14; cdr3_aa: CASSQELGGAAYGYTF; cdr3_nt: TGTGCCAGCAGCCAAGAGTTAGGAGGGGCGGCCTATGGCTACACCTTC
d_call: TRBD2; j_call: TRBJ2-2; clone_size: many; v_call: TRBV10-2; cdr3_aa: CATRTSGVYTGELFF; cdr3_nt: TGCGCCACCAGGACTAGCGGGGTCTACACCGGGGAGCTGTTTTTT